The source of this TCR beta chain is a study of blood T cell repertoires in COVID-19. As for the study in general: Whether acute or convalescent, the COVID-19 samples came from the United States, Italy and Spain. The cDNA or gDNA used as material had been derived from T cells, B-cell-depleted T cells, or PBMCs.

Germline V gene data show CDR1 as SGHRS and CDR2 as YFSETQ. The CDR3 extends over 14 amino acids. V lost 2 bases to trimming and J lost 9 bases, with 12 bases between them. Per the study methods: Researchers report that nucleated cell counts were estimated from reference gene primer amplification. Clones were sequenced by immunoSEQ multiplex PCR, and TCRdb holds only the in-frame ones, with some missing. That table gives V, J and clone size, and the DNA gave D and trimming. The sample has about 190,000 clones, roughly 81% seen once; the top ten hold around 11%. This chain joins TRBV5-1 and TRBJ1-6, with D perhaps matching TRBD1 (6 bases). Sequenced: peripheral blood. The source of this sequence is a woman at least 80 years old with COVID-19, enrolled during active disease. CDR3 protein: CASSFTGFGSPLHF. Here the CDR3 DNA reads TGCGCCAGCAGCTTTACAGGGTTCGGTTCACCCCTCCACTTT.